This TCR beta chain was profiled in a study of cytomegalovirus exposure and HLA in healthy donors (dated by TCRdb to the late 2010s). For the wider study: An earlier analysis of about 560 of the donors reported 276 Gb of sequence data and around 110 million unique TCR beta sequences obtained from approximately 180 million T cells. The study aimed to test whether cataloging public T cell receptors could reveal signatures of past pathogen exposure. HLA typing included class I and class II loci at four-digit resolution. In a later analysis, previously published TCR beta repertoires from 500 to 750 donors were re-analyzed and high-resolution HLA genotyping was added so that TCR occurrence patterns could be studied. Typing coverage varied by locus: about 620-630 donors for A, B, C, DRB1 and DQB1; approximately 500 for DQA1; about 590 for DPA1; more than 450 for DPB1. A separate validation cohort of roughly 130 different subjects was used in addition to the roughly 700-subject first cohort. Donor age, sex, ethnicity and CMV serostatus were collected together with the repertoire data. All discovery cohort repertoires had been generated on a single sequencing platform. Of the roughly 400 genotyped donors, less than 90% were placed in the genetic ancestry cluster associated with self-reported Caucasian donors. Because of strong linkage in the cohort, 4 to 6 DR-DQ haplotypes were treated as single units for association and clustering. Among about 360 genotyped donors of the cohort, an average of roughly 240,000 unique TCR beta nucleotide sequences were sequenced per donor, 15% to 20% of them non-productive. Rather than using new phenotypic data, the later analysis identified candidate immune exposures from TCR beta sequences and from how often those sequences occurred across donors. An earlier analysis of several hundred of the donors applied high-throughput TCR beta sequencing to assess whether each TCR beta V gene segment acted as functional or pseudogenic. A later genetic analysis took genome-wide SNP genotypes for about 60% of the roughly 670 donors and used that subset as a discovery cohort. High-throughput TCR immunosequencing, statistical association of individual TCRs with disease status, and machine learning were combined to predict cytomegalovirus infection status. The study used immunosequencing to profile the T cell repertoires of approximately 630 subjects and linked those repertoires to cytomegalovirus serostatus. Around 330 gigabases of sequencing data and 91 million or so unique TCR sequences made up an early release that covered 500 to 650 HLA-typed donors.

V loses 1 base, J loses 8 bases, and the germline ends lie 5 bases apart. Based on the germline V gene, the CDR1 and CDR2 sequences are MGHRA and YSYEKL. Including the terminal cysteine and phenylalanine, the CDR3 comprises 11 residues. Of all the DNA, just the CDR3 is kept, 33 bases in frame from base 1. The library was made by the immunoSEQ multiplex PCR assay. A mixture of 60 forward primers for TCR Vbeta segments and 13 reverse primers for TCR Jbeta segments was used in the multiplex PCR. The CDR3 region of rearranged TCR beta genes was amplified from genomic DNA with a multiplex PCR assay. The amplified TCR beta libraries were sequenced on the Illumina HiSeq System as 87-base-pair reads. On the study's bioinformatics: Across the roughly 640 repertoires, a later analysis counted roughly 77 million unique TCR beta chains, roughly 11 million of which were shared by at least two donors. To remove PCR and sequencing errors, raw reads were error-corrected and collapsed into unique sequences using a nearest-neighbor algorithm that merged closely related sequences. To assign V, D and J gene segments, CDR3 sequences were aligned to IMGT reference sequences. For a sequence to be retained, at least a six-nucleotide match to both a V gene segment and a J gene segment was required. A rearrangement counted as productive if the CDR3 had no stop codons and remained in frame with V and J, and every other rearrangement counted as non-productive. CDR3 was defined according to IMGT convention as the region running from the second conserved V-encoded cysteine to the conserved J-encoded phenylalanine. The earlier analysis of 500 to 750 of the donors excluded any sequence lacking an unambiguous match to a single V gene segment. An earlier analysis of almost 600 of the donors classified V segments as functional when productive rearrangements were above 56.7% and as segregating when the standard deviation between donors was above 5%. To diagnose cytomegalovirus status from the catalog of TCR beta chain sequences, a statistical classification framework was built. In a later analysis, TCR nucleotide sequences were compared against IMGT/GENE-DB human TR gene sequences so that V and J genes could be assigned. The TCRdist pipeline was used in a later analysis to assign CDR3 sequences and most-parsimonious VDJ recombination scenarios. A later analysis defined each TCR beta chain by its CDR3 amino acid sequence plus V-gene family, and excluded reads lacking a unique V-gene family. To address suspected cross-contamination and a sequencing artifact, a later analysis removed 550 to 750 highly shared, low-generation-probability nucleotide sequences. In a later analysis, a clonal expansion index for each public chain was calculated from normalized within-repertoire ranks of inferred template counts. In a later analysis, generation probabilities were computed with a VDJ recombination model fitted to out-of-frame rearrangements, and the resulting probabilities were checked against IGoR. A later analysis scored TCR-TCR, TCR-HLA and TCR-CMV co-occurrence with hypergeometric tests, applying a repertoire-size bias correction to TCR pairs. False discovery rates were estimated in a later analysis by permuting HLA or CMV assignments 20 times. A later analysis grouped co-occurring TCRs with DBSCAN, adding TCRdist sequence similarity when clustering within HLA-allele-positive subsets. For co-occurrence clustering, repertoires with fewer than 30,000 or more than 120,000 public chains were excluded, along with 5 or 6 repertoires with anomalous nucleotide sharing. What TCRdb holds here is the immuneACCESS table cut down to in-frame rearrangements. Part of the clones is not present; checked against another copy, under half of the missing clones reflect an unresolved V gene, and the others are unexplained. The D gene and trimming were derived from the DNA, and the V and J assignments and clone size from that table. The sample table contains about 150,000 clones; only one count was recorded for more than 75% of them. The top ten hold roughly 8% of the sample.

Here is what the overall study found, with its caveats: The sequencing pipeline was judged likely to have produced a cluster of highly shared sequence variants as a technical artifact. At a false discovery rate of 0.05, a later analysis linked under 20,000 TCR beta sequences to specific HLA alleles. Correlated functional status among segregating V segments might reflect linkage disequilibrium, but an unknown experimental factor could not be ruled out. The presence/absence analyses assumed that sequencing depth was roughly uniform across donors, and that assumption may not be true. Because the 87-base-pair reads could not distinguish some IMGT-functional V segments, including TRBV6-2 and TRBV6-3, those segments were excluded. In a later genetic analysis, a missense DCLRE1C variant was associated with V-gene and J-gene trimming of TCR beta chains, and the association was replicated in an independent cohort. In a later analysis, TCR association rates were found to vary across HLA loci, with the most associated TCRs seen for DRB1 alleles and the fewest for HLA-C alleles. A later genetic analysis reported fewer N-insertions in productive TCRs among donors in an Asian-associated ancestry cluster than the roughly 700-donor mean. For the cohort, immune exposure information was limited to CMV serostatus. While some public TCRs were present in many individuals, most TCR sequences turned up only very rarely across donors. In a later analysis, HLA-associated TCR beta chains showed more clonal expansion and lower generation probabilities than non-associated chains that were equally common. HLA typing was unavailable for some donors at each locus, so association tests used only the typed subset. A few of the identified cytomegalovirus-associated TCR beta chains were confirmed in vitro to be specific for cytomegalovirus antigens. The earlier analysis of 587 of the donors excluded fewer than 20 rarely observed V segments, including chromosome 9 orphons, because counts were too low. The authors suggested that the approach could potentially be generalized to other disease states and immunological phenotypes. The classifier was reported to diagnose cytomegalovirus status with high specificity and sensitivity in both the original cohort and the validation cohort. When HLA alleles, especially DR and DQ, strongly co-occurred, attributing TCR associations to individual alleles was difficult. An earlier analysis of 587 of the donors showed that most TCR beta V segments appeared in productive rearrangements either about 87% or about 30% of the time, which broadly matched IMGT annotations. The study listed 150 to 200 TCR beta chains as associated with cytomegalovirus. A later analysis reported that several top co-occurrence clusters appeared linked to parvovirus B19, influenza, CMV and Epstein-Barr virus. This cohort had only TCR beta chains sequenced, and the lack of alpha or paired-chain data limited which features could be detected. A further reported finding was that TCR beta sequences accurately predicted the HLA-A and HLA-B alleles for most subjects in the first cohort. According to a later analysis, most CMV-associated TCR beta chains appeared to be HLA-restricted, and the HLA associations seemed to be driven largely by CMV exposure.

Details on this clone: Its antigen target is currently unknown. The input lacks base qualities; no much larger clone sits a single base away.

The cohort consisted of hundreds of healthy bone marrow donors. All cohort members were sampled while nominally healthy, although unrecorded immune exposures were likely present. The donor was CMV seropositive and belonged to the group of some 290 seropositive cohort members. Each donor provided a peripheral blood sample, and peripheral blood mononuclear cells were used for TCR beta sequencing. The Qiagen DNeasy Blood Extraction Kit was used to extract genomic DNA from the blood cell samples. The specimen sequenced was PBMCs. This TCR was sampled from a man aged 25-45 years in good health and CMV-seropositive. The chain employs TRBV4-1 and TRBJ1-2; no D gene call is confident. The CDR3 reads as follows: CASSQGKGYTF. The nucleotide sequence is TGCGCCAGCAGCCAAGGTAAAGGCTACACCTTC.